The T cell receptor (beta chain) under discussion was sequenced for a study of blood T cell repertoires in COVID-19. Authors' data handling: Quantification of nucleated cells was approximated via reference gene primer amplification. The repertoire was sequenced with immunoSEQ multiplex PCR; TCRdb's copy has only in-frame clones and lacks some. V and J calls and clone size are those listed in that table; D and trimming were worked out from the DNA. The sample holds about 210,000 clones, around 86% seen once. V lost 0 bases and J lost 0, with 7 bases in between. In germline, CDR1 is MNHNY, CDR2 SVGAGI (reference sequence). There are 15 residues in the CDR3.

The receptor was isolated from a woman aged 40 to 55 with acute COVID-19. The chain uses TRBV6-6 and TRBJ2-3; D is possibly TRBD2 (6 bases). Sequencing used PBMCs or T cells enriched from blood (not recorded which). CDR3 sequence (DNA): TGTGCCAGCAGTTACTCGGGGACTAGCACAGATACGCAGTATTTT. As protein: CASSYSGTSTDTQYF.